The 21 T cell receptor beta chains listed next were all sequenced from one sample in a study of cytomegalovirus exposure and HLA in healthy donors. Both 60 Vbeta primers and 13 Jbeta primers went into the PCR. Sequencing was performed with immunoSEQ multiplex PCR; in TCRdb, only in-frame clones are kept and a portion is missing. Of 90,000 to 100,000 clones in the sample, roughly 79% were seen once. The sample consisted of PBMCs. The receptors originated from a middle-aged woman in good health and CMV-seronegative.

This CDR3 reads CASSLWGQGGYTF. CDR3 nucleotide sequence: TGTGCCAGCAGCTTGTGGGGACAGGGTGGCTACACCTTC. The chain couples TRBV5-6 to TRBJ1-2, with 9 bases fitting TRBD1. V lost 1 base to trimming and J lost 7 bases; unmatched junction nucleotides: 2. This CDR3 comprises 13 residues. Germline CDR1 reads SGHDT; CDR2 reads YYEEEE. Supplemented by reference TRBV5-6 and TRBJ1-2, the full variable domain reads DAGVTQSPTHLIKTRGQQVTLRCSPKSGHDTVSWYQQALGQGPQFIFQYYEEEERQRGNFPDRFSGHQFPNYSSELNVNALLLGDSALYLCASSLWGQGGYTFGSGTRLTVV.

V gene TRBV2 combines with J gene TRBJ1-2; D gene uncertain. The CDR3 totals 14 residues. Germline V gene sequence: CDR1 SNHLY, CDR2 FYNNEI. V shed 6 bases and J shed 2 bases, with 13 bases lying between them. The CDR3 reads CASSPGSRNYGYTF. The DNA of the CDR3 is TGTGCCAGCAGCCCGGGAAGCAGGAACTATGGCTACACCTTC.

The count of this clone is one. The CDR3 is CASSSKFRDRSYNEQFF. CDR3 in DNA: TGTGCCAGCAGCTCGAAGTTTCGGGACAGATCCTACAATGAGCAGTTCTTC. The V call is TRBV7-6, the J call TRBJ2-1; TRBD1 matches 7 bases. Germline V lookup: CDR1 SGHVS, CDR2 FNYEAQ. V was pared by 4 bases and J by 1 base, with 10 bases of the junction left unmatched. The CDR3 spans 17 residues.

The V and J genes are TRBV7-9 and TRBJ1-2; D not resolved. The CDR3 is 12 residues long. The ends were cut back, 5 bases at V and 2 bases at J, with 6 bases in the middle. Germline V CDR1 and CDR2: SEHNR, FQNEAQ (reference sequence). The CDR3: CASSPGNYGYTF. CDR3 sequence (DNA): TGTGCCAGCAGCCCCGGGAACTATGGCTACACCTTC.

The CDR3 protein is CASSPQGSGETQYF. In DNA, the CDR3 is TGTGCCAGCAGCCCACAGGGATCTGGAGAGACCCAGTACTTC. The rearrangement uses TRBV7-2 and TRBJ2-5; D possibly corresponds to TRBD1 (6 bases). The CDR3 loop spans 14 amino acids. CDR1 and CDR2 from the germline V gene are SGHTA and FQGNSA. V shed 5 bases and J shed 4 bases, with 14 bases lying between them.

V is TRBV4-2 and J is TRBJ1-2; D might be TRBD1 (5 bases). Germline V gene sequence: CDR1 LGHNA, CDR2 YNFKEQ. Trimming shortened V by 7 bases and J by 4 bases, and 13 bases separated the two germline ends. The CDR3 runs to 13 residues. CDR3 sequence: CASNGQGVYGYTF. CDR3 DNA sequence: TGTGCCAGCAACGGGCAGGGTGTCTATGGCTACACCTTC.

This sequence joins TRBV6-5 and TRBJ1-2; 7 positions match TRBD1. Trimming at V came to 5 bases and at J to 8 bases, leaving 8 bases not matched to a gene. Germline V CDR1 and CDR2: MNHEY, SVGAGI. This CDR3 has 13 residues. In nucleotides, the CDR3 is TGTGCCAGCAGTCCAGACAGGGCGGGGGGCTACACCTTC. It is translated as CASSPDRAGGYTF.

This chain links TRBV5-6 with TRBJ2-5; D remains unclear. The V gene lost 1 base and the J gene lost 7 bases, with 5 bases spanning the gap. There are 11 residues in the CDR3. In germline, CDR1 is SGHDT, CDR2 YYEEEE. CDR3 DNA: TGTGCCAGCAGCTTGACGGGGACCCAGTACTTC. This translates into CASSLTGTQYF.

The rearrangement uses TRBV4-3 and TRBJ1-5; tentatively, D is TRBD1 (6 bases). The V end lost 2 bases, the J end lost 3 bases, and 17 bases lay between the germline ends. The CDR3 runs to 17 residues. Per the germline V gene, CDR1 is LGHNA and CDR2 is YSLEER. The CDR3 sequence is CASSQWGLQGNNQPQHF. CDR3 bases: TGCGCCAGCAGCCAATGGGGTCTACAGGGTAACAATCAGCCCCAGCATTTT.

CDR3 nucleotide sequence: TGTGCCAGCAGTCCCACAGGGTTGGCCTACGAGCAGTACTTC. Translating gives CASSPTGLAYEQYF. The genes are TRBV6-5 and TRBJ2-5; tentatively, D is TRBD1 (6 bases). The J call may be incorrect, as the DNA end agrees better with TRBJ2-7. The CDR3 spans 14 residues. Per the germline V gene, CDR1 is MNHEY and CDR2 is SVGAGI.

The J gene is TRBJ1-5, the V gene TRBV6-6; 8 nucleotides match TRBD1. J lost 3 bases, V lost 2 bases, and 6 bases had no gene match. CDR1 is MNHNY, CDR2 SVGAGI, per germline (reference sequence). The CDR3 has 16 amino acids. The CDR3 is CASSYNGQGPNQPQHF. The CDR3 nucleotides read TGTGCCAGCAGTTACAACGGACAGGGACCCAATCAGCCCCAGCATTTT.

The V and J genes are TRBV4-1 and TRBJ1-5; 10 bases are a match to TRBD1. There are 15 residues in the CDR3. CDR1 MGHRA and CDR2 YSYEKL come from the germline V gene. J was trimmed by 7 bases and V by 5 bases; bases with no gene match: 8. Here the CDR3 DNA reads TGCGCCAGCAGCTTTGACAGGGGGCTCGGGCAGCCCCAGCATTTT. Its translation is CASSFDRGLGQPQHF.

The chain couples TRBV9 to TRBJ1-1; the D gene is possibly TRBD1 (6 bases). The CDR3 is 16 residues long. Germline CDR1 and CDR2: SGDLS and YYNGEE. V was trimmed by 0 bases and J by 3 bases, leaving 15 bases between them. CDR3 sequence reads: CASSVVAGARDTEAFF. CDR3 sequence (DNA): TGTGCCAGCAGCGTAGTAGCGGGGGCAAGGGACACTGAAGCTTTCTTT.

This clone was observed a few times. The J gene is TRBJ1-1, the V gene TRBV25-1, with TRBD1 identical over 7 bases. Germline assignment: CDR1 MGHDK and CDR2 SYGVNS. The CDR3 runs 14 residues. The J segment lost 4 bases and the V segment lost 5 bases, leaving 7 bases of the junction unmatched. The CDR3 loop reads CASSRQGGVTEAFF. In DNA form, the CDR3 reads TGTGCCAGCAGTCGACAGGGAGGAGTCACTGAAGCTTTCTTT.

This clone was counted between two and nine times. V gene TRBV5-8 combines with J gene TRBJ1-6; perhaps TRBD1 as D (5 bases). Germline V gene sequence: CDR1 SGHTS, CDR2 YDEGEE. The CDR3 is 15 amino acids. V was clipped by 2 bases and J by 6 bases, with 12 bases between them. Here the CDR3 reads CASSFSGRRNSPLHF. The CDR3 region has the DNA TGTGCCAGCAGCTTCTCAGGGCGACGTAATTCACCCCTCCACTTT.

The rearrangement uses TRBV25-1 and TRBJ1-4; a possible D gene is TRBD1 (5 bases). Trimming stripped 5 bases from V and 0 bases from J, with 10 bases between. In germline, CDR1 is MGHDK, CDR2 SYGVNS. CDR3 length: 15 residues. The CDR3: CASSLGGATNEKLFF. The CDR3 DNA sequence: TGTGCCAGCAGTCTGGGGGGTGCAACTAATGAAAAACTGTTTTTT.

The V gene is TRBV7-9, the J gene TRBJ2-5; no clear D gene. Trimming shortened V by 1 base and J by 2 bases, and 11 bases separated the two germline ends. The CDR3 length is 15 residues. From germline, CDR1 is SEHNR and CDR2 FQNEAQ (reference sequence). DNA of the CDR3: TGTGCCAGCAGCTTAGACGTCACTTTACAAGAGACCCAGTACTTC. Protein sequence: CASSLDVTLQETQYF.

The rearrangement uses TRBV2 and TRBJ2-5, with D tentatively TRBD1 (5 bases). The CDR3 totals 12 residues. The germline V gene encodes CDR1 SNHLY and CDR2 FYNNEI. Trimming shortened V by 6 bases and J by 2 bases, and 7 bases separated the two germline ends. CDR3 region: CASRTDQETQYF. CDR3 sequence (DNA): TGTGCCAGCAGGACAGATCAAGAGACCCAGTACTTC.

The chain links TRBV6-6 to TRBJ2-7, with D maybe TRBD1 (6 bases). In germline, CDR1 is MNHNY, CDR2 SVGAGI (reference sequence). Trimming stripped 5 bases from V and 3 bases from J, with 8 bases between. CDR3 length equals 12 residues. In nucleotides, the CDR3 is TGTGCCAGCAGTGCACAGGGCTACGAGCAGTACTTC. As protein: CASSAQGYEQYF.

This chain links TRBV5-1 with TRBJ1-1; D not resolved. Trimming removed 0 bases from V and 0 bases from J, with 15 bases in between. This CDR3 spans 17 amino acids. The V gene's germline CDR1 is SGHRS and CDR2 YFSETQ. For the CDR3, the DNA is TGCGCCAGCAGCTTGGAAAGGGAGTCGGACTTGAACACTGAAGCTTTCTTT. Amino acids: CASSLERESDLNTEAFF.

The chain couples TRBV19 to TRBJ2-1, with TRBD1 as a possible D gene (6 bases). Deletions cut 5 bases from V and 4 bases from J, with 6 bases between. Per the germline V gene, CDR1 is LNHDA and CDR2 is SQIVND (reference sequence). The CDR3 contains 12 residues. The CDR3 region is CASSGQYNEQFF. Here the CDR3 DNA reads TGTGCCAGTAGTGGACAGTACAATGAGCAGTTCTTC. Full variable domain (rest looked up from reference TRBV19 and TRBJ2-1): DGGITQSPKYLFRKEGQNVTLSCEQNLNHDAMYWYRQDPGQGLRLIYYSQIVNDFQKGDIAEGYSVSREKKESFPLTVTSAQKNPTAFYLCASSGQYNEQFFGPGTRLTVL.